This T cell receptor (beta chain) was retrieved from a study of T cell clones after liver transplantation. On this clone: Antigen unknown.

The data were produced by immunoSEQ multiplex PCR, yet TCRdb's version contains in-frame clones alone and is incomplete. In the table there are some 60,000 clones, over 70% of which are singletons. The CDR3 is 17 residues long. CDR1 and CDR2 (germline): SGHTA, FQGNSA. V dropped 1 base and J dropped 1; count of bases not matched to a gene: 7. Study outcomes and limitations: Graft donor-reactive T cells possibly entered the graft instead of undergoing deletion.

The receptor was isolated from a human donor who received a liver transplant. The starting material was CD4+ T cells from blood, obtained before liver transplant. The chain uses TRBV7-2 and TRBJ1-5; 7 nucleotides agree with TRBD1. The CDR3 is CASSLGRQGGSNQPQHF. CDR3 sequence (DNA): TGTGCCAGCAGCTTAGGACGACAGGGCGGGAGCAATCAGCCCCAGCATTTT.